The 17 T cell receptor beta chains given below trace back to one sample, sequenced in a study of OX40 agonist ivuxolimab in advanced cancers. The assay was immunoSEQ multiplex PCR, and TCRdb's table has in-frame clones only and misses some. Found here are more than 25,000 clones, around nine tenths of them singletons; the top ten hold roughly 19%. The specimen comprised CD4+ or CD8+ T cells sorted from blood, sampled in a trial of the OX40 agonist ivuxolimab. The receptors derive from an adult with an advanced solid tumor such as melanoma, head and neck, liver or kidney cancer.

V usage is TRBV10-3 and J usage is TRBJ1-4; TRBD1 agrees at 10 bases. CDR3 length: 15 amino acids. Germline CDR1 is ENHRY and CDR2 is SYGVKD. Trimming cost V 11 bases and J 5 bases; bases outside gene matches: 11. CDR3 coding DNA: TGTGCCGTCCGGGACAGGGGAGGTGCAAATGAAAAACTGTTTTTT. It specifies CAVRDRGGANEKLFF.

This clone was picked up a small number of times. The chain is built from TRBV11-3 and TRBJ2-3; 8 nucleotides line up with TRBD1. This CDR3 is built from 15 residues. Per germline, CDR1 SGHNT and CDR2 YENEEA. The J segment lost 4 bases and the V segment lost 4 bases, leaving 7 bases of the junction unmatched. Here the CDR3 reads CASSSWTGSADTQYF. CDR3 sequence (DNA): TGTGCCAGCAGCTCATGGACAGGGTCGGCAGATACGCAGTATTTT. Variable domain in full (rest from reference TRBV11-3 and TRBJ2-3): EAGVVQSPRYKIIEKKQPVAFWCNPISGHNTLYWYLQNLGQGPELLIRYENEEAVDDSQLPKDRFSAERLKGVDSTLKIQPAELGDSAVYLCASSSWTGSADTQYFGPGTRLTVL.

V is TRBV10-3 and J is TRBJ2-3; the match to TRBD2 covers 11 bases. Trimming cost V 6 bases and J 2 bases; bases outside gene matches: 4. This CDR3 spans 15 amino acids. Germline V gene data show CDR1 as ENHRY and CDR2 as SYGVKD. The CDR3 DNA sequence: TGTGCCATCAGGGAACTAGCGGGGGCCACAGATACGCAGTATTTT. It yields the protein CAIRELAGATDTQYF.

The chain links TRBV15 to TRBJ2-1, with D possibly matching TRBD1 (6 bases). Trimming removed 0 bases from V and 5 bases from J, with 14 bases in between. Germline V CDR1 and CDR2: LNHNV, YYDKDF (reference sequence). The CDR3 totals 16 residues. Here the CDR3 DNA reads TGTGCCACCAGCAGAGACCTTGGGGGCGCAAACAATGAGCAGTTCTTC. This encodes CATSRDLGGANNEQFF. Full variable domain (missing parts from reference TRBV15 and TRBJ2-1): DAMVIQNPRYQVTQFGKPVTLSCSQTLNHNVMYWYQQKSSQAPKLLFHYYDKDFNNEADTPDNFQSRRPNTSFCFLDIRSPGLGDTAMYLCATSRDLGGANNEQFFGPGTRLTVL.

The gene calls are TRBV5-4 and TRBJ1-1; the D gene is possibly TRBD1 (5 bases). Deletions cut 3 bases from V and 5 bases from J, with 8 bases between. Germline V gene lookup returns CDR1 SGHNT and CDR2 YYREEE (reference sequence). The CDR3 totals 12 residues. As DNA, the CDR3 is TGTGCCAGCAGCTGGGGGGGAACTGAAGCTTTCTTT. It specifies CASSWGGTEAFF.

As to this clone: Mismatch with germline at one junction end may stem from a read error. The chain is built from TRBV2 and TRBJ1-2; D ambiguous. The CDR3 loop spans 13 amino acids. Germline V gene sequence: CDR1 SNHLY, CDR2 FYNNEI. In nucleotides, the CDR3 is TGTGCCAGCAGTGAAAAACCAGGACGTCCCGAAGTCTTC. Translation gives CASSEKPGRPEVF.

The CDR3 bases are TGTGCCAGCAGCTTCACAGGGAACTATGGCTACACCTTC. Encoded protein: CASSFTGNYGYTF. This chain links TRBV7-9 with TRBJ1-2, with D perhaps matching TRBD1 (6 bases). CDR3 length: 13 residues. Germline CDR1 is SEHNR and CDR2 is FQNEAQ (reference sequence). V was trimmed by 3 bases and J by 2 bases, leaving 7 bases between them.

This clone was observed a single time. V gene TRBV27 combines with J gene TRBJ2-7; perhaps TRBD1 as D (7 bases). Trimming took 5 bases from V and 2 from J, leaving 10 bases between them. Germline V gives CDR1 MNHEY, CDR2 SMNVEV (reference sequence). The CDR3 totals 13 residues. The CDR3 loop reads CASSPGGTYEQYF. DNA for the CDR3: TGTGCCAGCAGTCCAGGGGGGACCTACGAGCAGTACTTC.

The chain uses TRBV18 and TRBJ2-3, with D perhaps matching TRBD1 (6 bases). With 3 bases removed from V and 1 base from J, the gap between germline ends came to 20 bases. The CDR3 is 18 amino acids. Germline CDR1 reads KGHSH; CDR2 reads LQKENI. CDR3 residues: CASSPTSGDLFRTDTQYF. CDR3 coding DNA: TGTGCCAGCTCACCGACTTCAGGGGACCTATTCCGCACAGATACGCAGTATTTT.

The CDR3: CASSRTASYEQYF. The CDR3 DNA follows: TGTGCCAGCAGCAGGACGGCCTCCTACGAGCAGTACTTC. The gene calls are TRBV2 and TRBJ2-5; D is uncertain. TRBJ2-7 matches the DNA end more closely, so the J call is doubtful. The germline gives CDR1 SNHLY, CDR2 FYNNEI. CDR3 length equals 13 residues.

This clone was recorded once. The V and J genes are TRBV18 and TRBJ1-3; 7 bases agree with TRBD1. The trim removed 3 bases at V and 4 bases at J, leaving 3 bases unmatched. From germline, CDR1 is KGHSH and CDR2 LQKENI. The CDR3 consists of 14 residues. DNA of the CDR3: TGTGCCAGCTCACCCTGGGACAGAGGAAACACCATATATTTT. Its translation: CASSPWDRGNTIYF.

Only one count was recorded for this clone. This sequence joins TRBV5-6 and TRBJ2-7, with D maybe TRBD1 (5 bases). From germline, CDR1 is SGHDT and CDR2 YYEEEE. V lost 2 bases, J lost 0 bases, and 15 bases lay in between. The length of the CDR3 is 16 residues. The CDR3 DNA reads TGTGCCAGCAGCTTAAACCGACAGTACCTCTCCTACGAGCAGTACTTC. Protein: CASSLNRQYLSYEQYF.

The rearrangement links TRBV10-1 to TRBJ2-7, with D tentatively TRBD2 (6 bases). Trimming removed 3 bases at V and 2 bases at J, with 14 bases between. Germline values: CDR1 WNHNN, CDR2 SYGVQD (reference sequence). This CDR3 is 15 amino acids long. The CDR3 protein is CASSDVGTSTYEQYF. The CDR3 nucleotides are TGCGCCAGCAGTGATGTTGGGACTTCAACCTACGAGCAGTACTTC.

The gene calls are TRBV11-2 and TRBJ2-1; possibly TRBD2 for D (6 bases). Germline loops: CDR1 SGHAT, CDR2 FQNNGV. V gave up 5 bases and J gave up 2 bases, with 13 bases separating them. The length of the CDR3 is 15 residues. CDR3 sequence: CASSLWRGAYNEQFF. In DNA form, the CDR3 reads TGTGCCAGCAGCCTTTGGAGGGGAGCCTACAATGAGCAGTTCTTC.

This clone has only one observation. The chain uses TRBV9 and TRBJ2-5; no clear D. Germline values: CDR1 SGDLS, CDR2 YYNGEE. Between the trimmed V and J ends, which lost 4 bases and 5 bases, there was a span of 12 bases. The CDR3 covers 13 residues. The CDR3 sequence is CASSPRRFETQYF. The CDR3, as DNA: TGTGCCAGCAGCCCTCGACGGTTCGAGACCCAGTACTTC.

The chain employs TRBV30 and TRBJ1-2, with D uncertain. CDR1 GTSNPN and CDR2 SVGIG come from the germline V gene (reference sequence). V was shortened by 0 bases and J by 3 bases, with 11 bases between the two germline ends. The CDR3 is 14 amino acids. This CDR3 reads CAWSVEQLHYGYTF. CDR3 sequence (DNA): TGTGCCTGGAGTGTAGAACAACTCCACTATGGCTACACCTTC. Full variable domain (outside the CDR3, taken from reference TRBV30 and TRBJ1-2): SQTIHQWPATLVQPVGSPLSLECTVEGTSNPNLYWYRQAAGRGLQLLFYSVGIGQISSEVPQNLSASRPQDRQFILSSKKLLLSDSGFYLCAWSVEQLHYGYTFGSGTRLTVV.

The CDR3 DNA reads TGTGCCAGCAGCCCGTCGGGGTCCTACGAGCAGTACTTC. Amino acids: CASSPSGSYEQYF. The chain recombines TRBV5-5 with TRBJ2-7, with D possibly matching TRBD2 (5 bases). Germline loops: CDR1 SGHKS, CDR2 YYEKEE (reference sequence). This CDR3 comprises 13 residues. The germline V and J ends were trimmed by 4 bases and 1 base, with 9 bases remaining between them.